A single sample gave rise to the 21 T cell receptor beta chains below, sequenced in a study of T cell repertoires in cytomegalovirus infection. MiXCR, run by TCRdb on the reads, gives a single entry per CDR3 protein. The sample contains about 240,000 distinct CDR3 sequences, around 6.4% of which appear only once. What was sequenced was PBMCs. All receptors derive from a human donor in good health (CMV status not recorded). Some clones in this sample may be carry-over from other donors' samples.

There are many counts of this clonotype. V and J are TRBV12-3 or TRBV12-4 and TRBJ1-2; D possibly corresponds to TRBD1 (6 bases). This CDR3 comprises 15 residues. Trimming shortened V by 5 bases and J by 3 bases, and 16 bases separated the two germline ends. CDR3: CASSVRGRGDYGYTF. The DNA of the CDR3 is TGTGCCAGCAGTGTCAGGGGTCGGGGGGACTATGGCTACACCTTC.

The sample holds many counts of this clonotype. This chain connects TRBV6-1 to TRBJ1-4, with a tentative D call TRBD1 (5 bases). The CDR3 extends over 15 amino acids. Germline V gene lookup returns CDR1 MNHNS and CDR2 SASEGT. Trimming took 6 bases from V and 4 from J, leaving 15 bases between them. The CDR3 DNA follows: TGTGCCAGCAGGTCCGGGACGCAGATTAATGAAAAACTGTTTTTT. Residues: CASRSGTQINEKLFF.

This clonotype was seen more than once but under ten times. The rearrangement joins TRBV2 to TRBJ2-1; D is possibly TRBD2 (6 bases). Trimming pared 7 bases from V and 0 bases from J, leaving 13 bases between. Germline loops: CDR1 SNHLY, CDR2 FYNNEI. There are 15 residues in the CDR3. The chain's CDR3 is CASKAAGSSYNEQFF. The CDR3 region has the DNA TGTGCCAGCAAGGCTGCGGGGAGCTCCTACAATGAGCAGTTCTTC.

This clonotype was seen ten or more times. The rearrangement uses TRBV6-2 or TRBV6-3 and TRBJ2-1; D could derive from TRBD1 or TRBD2 (5 bases each). Per germline, CDR1 MNHEY and CDR2 SVGEGT. The germline V and J ends were trimmed by 5 bases and 10 bases, with 15 bases remaining between them. The CDR3 runs to 13 residues. CDR3 DNA sequence: TGTGCCAGCAGTCCCGTGGGGGTTTACGAGCAGTTCTTC. This gives the protein CASSPVGVYEQFF.

This clonotype occurred many times. The chain combines TRBV7-3 with TRBJ2-3, with 11 bases matching TRBD1. Germline V CDR1 and CDR2: SGHTA, FQGTGA. The ends lost 5 bases at V and 5 bases at J; junction bases unmatched: 6. The length of the CDR3 is 15 residues. As DNA, the CDR3 is TGTGCCAGCAGCCCGGACAGGGGGCTCCAAGATACGCAGTATTTT. It yields the protein CASSPDRGLQDTQYF.

This clonotype was detected many times. This chain joins TRBV10-1 and TRBJ2-2, with D uncertain. Trimming cost V 2 bases and J 6 bases, with 10 bases left between them. The germline V gene encodes CDR1 WNHNN and CDR2 SYGVQD (reference sequence). The CDR3 consists of 14 residues. DNA for the CDR3: TGCGCCAGCAGTGAGAATTACAATCCCGGGGAGCTGTTTTTT. It yields the protein CASSENYNPGELFF.

The sample holds a few counts of this clonotype. The CDR3 loop reads CASRSRGYSNQPQHF. Written as DNA, the CDR3 is TGTGCCAGCAGATCCAGGGGCTATAGCAATCAGCCCCAGCATTTT. The chain combines TRBV2 with TRBJ1-5; weak D call: TRBD1 (6 bases). Trimming stripped 6 bases from V and 0 bases from J, with 12 bases between. The CDR3 length is 15 residues. The germline V gene has CDR1 SNHLY and CDR2 FYNNEI.

This clonotype was recorded at least ten times. CDR3 amino acids: CASSEDLVGLASSNQPQHF. The CDR3 DNA reads TGTGCCAGCAGCGAAGATCTGGTAGGGTTGGCGTCTAGCAATCAGCCCCAGCATTTT. This chain joins TRBV11-2 and TRBJ1-5; D remains ambiguous. V gave up 5 bases and J gave up 0 bases, with 23 bases separating them. There are 19 residues in the CDR3. Germline loops: CDR1 SGHAT, CDR2 FQNNGV.

This clonotype was recorded a few times. The chain employs TRBV20-1 and TRBJ1-5, with 10 bases fitting TRBD1. Trimming took 5 bases from V and 7 from J; bases not matched to a gene: 17. The V gene's germline CDR1 is DFQATT and CDR2 SNEGSKA (reference sequence). This CDR3 has 17 amino acids. CDR3 nucleotides: TGCAGTGCTTACCCCGGGACAGGGGAACGGATGGGCCAGCCCCAGCATTTT. The encoded protein is CSAYPGTGERMGQPQHF.

J is TRBJ2-1 and V is TRBV19; a weak D match, TRBD2 (6 bases). The CDR3 is made up of 14 amino acids. Germline-derived CDR1 and CDR2 are LNHDA and SQIVND (reference sequence). The germline V and J ends were trimmed by 5 bases and 5 bases, with 13 bases remaining between them. The CDR3 region has the DNA TGTGCCAGTAGTGCGGGACCTTCGCACAATGAGCAGTTCTTC. Translating it yields CASSAGPSHNEQFF.

This clonotype was counted many times. The chain combines TRBV20-1 with TRBJ2-3; D may be TRBD2 (6 bases). CDR3 size: 14 residues. Germline V gene lookup returns CDR1 DFQATT and CDR2 SNEGSKA (reference sequence). Trimming took 5 bases from V and 0 from J, leaving 12 bases between them. CDR3 coding DNA: TGCAGTGCTCCCCCCCGGGGGAGCACAGATACGCAGTATTTT. Its translation: CSAPPRGSTDTQYF.

This clonotype was detected ten times or more. The CDR3 is CSARDQGGQGANVLTF. In DNA, the CDR3 is TGCAGTGCTAGAGATCAGGGGGGGCAAGGGGCCAACGTCCTGACTTTC. This chain connects TRBV20-1 to TRBJ2-6; D tentatively reads TRBD1 or TRBD2 (7 bases each). Germline-derived CDR1 and CDR2 are DFQATT and SNEGSKA (reference sequence). The CDR3 runs 16 residues. With 0 bases removed from V and 4 bases from J, the gap between germline ends came to 13 bases.

This clonotype was detected many times. This sequence joins TRBV6-2 or TRBV6-3 and TRBJ2-4, with D possibly TRBD1 on 5 matching bases. V lost 2 bases, J lost 2 bases, and 16 bases lay in between. The CDR3 contains 17 residues. Germline V gene lookup returns CDR1 MNHEY and CDR2 SVGEGT. The CDR3 sequence: CASSYPTAMITKNIQYF. The CDR3, as DNA: TGTGCCAGCAGTTACCCGACAGCTATGATCACCAAAAACATTCAGTACTTC.

Ten or more counts support this clonotype. The chain uses TRBV18 and TRBJ1-4; no definite D call. V was shortened by 2 bases and J by 0 bases, with 4 bases between the two germline ends. CDR3 length: 14 amino acids. Germline V gives CDR1 KGHSH, CDR2 LQKENI. This chain's CDR3 is CASSPGATNEKLFF. Here the CDR3 DNA reads TGTGCCAGCTCACCAGGGGCAACTAATGAAAAACTGTTTTTT.

This clonotype has ten or more counts. This chain links TRBV7-2 with TRBJ2-5, with 12 bases lining up with TRBD2. The germline CDR1 and CDR2 sequences are SGHTA and FQGNSA. The CDR3 spans 17 residues. Germline trimming cut 3 bases from V and 1 base from J; bases unmatched to any gene: 6. The CDR3 is CASSFPSSGGAQETQYF. The DNA for the CDR3 is TGTGCCAGCAGCTTTCCCTCTAGCGGGGGGGCCCAAGAGACCCAGTACTTC.

This clonotype was recorded at least ten times. The chain uses TRBV4-3 and TRBJ2-2; no firm D call. From germline, CDR1 is LGHNA and CDR2 YSLEER. The CDR3 has 17 residues. The V gene lost 0 bases and the J gene lost 0 bases, with 11 bases spanning the gap. The CDR3 spells CASSQDPTPPNTGELFF. CDR3 nucleotide sequence: TGCGCCAGCAGCCAAGATCCCACCCCCCCGAACACCGGGGAGCTGTTTTTT.

The chain couples TRBV6-4 to TRBJ2-1; TRBD2 aligns across 7 bases. The ends lost 2 bases at V and 5 bases at J; junction bases unmatched: 3. The CDR3 is made up of 14 amino acids. In germline, CDR1 is MRHNA, CDR2 SNTAGT. The chain's CDR3 is CASSDGLDHNEQFF. The CDR3 nucleotides read TGTGCCAGCAGTGACGGACTAGACCACAATGAGCAGTTCTTC.

This clonotype was counted many times. The chain uses TRBV7-8 and TRBJ2-3; possible D gene TRBD1, 6 bases. CDR3 length equals 16 residues. The V end lost 5 bases, the J end lost 0 bases, and 15 bases lay between the germline ends. Germline CDR1 reads SGHVS; CDR2 reads FQNEAQ. CDR3 coding DNA: TGTGCCAGCAGCCAGAGGGGGTACCCTAGCACAGATACGCAGTATTTT. This encodes CASSQRGYPSTDTQYF.

The sample holds many counts of this clonotype. This sequence joins TRBV7-9 and TRBJ2-5; the match to TRBD2 covers 15 bases. With V trimmed by 4 bases and J by 0 bases, 9 bases remained unmatched. Looked up from germline, CDR1 is SEHNR and CDR2 is FQNEAQ (reference sequence). This CDR3 has 19 amino acids. CDR3 sequence (DNA): TGTGCCAGCAGCTACCCCGGACTAGCGGGGGGGAAGTACCAAGAGACCCAGTACTTC. Translating gives CASSYPGLAGGKYQETQYF.

This clonotype appeared many times. This chain links TRBV7-2 with TRBJ2-7, with D tentatively TRBD2 (6 bases). In germline, CDR1 is SGHTA, CDR2 FQGNSA. The CDR3 is made up of 14 amino acids. Trimming cost V 5 bases and J 3 bases, with 14 bases left between them. The CDR3 loop is CASSPWGEHYEQYF. Written as DNA, the CDR3 is TGTGCCAGCAGCCCGTGGGGGGAGCACTACGAGCAGTACTTC.

The chain recombines TRBV5-1 with TRBJ2-1, with a possible D match to TRBD2 (6 bases). Germline V gene sequence: CDR1 SGHRS, CDR2 YFSETQ. Trimming removed 3 bases at V and 0 bases at J, with 13 bases between. The CDR3 has 16 amino acids. The CDR3 bases are TGCGCCAGCAGCTGGGGGGTCGTTTCCTCCTACAATGAGCAGTTCTTC. Its translation is CASSWGVVSSYNEQFF.